This T cell receptor (beta chain) was profiled in a study of CD8 T cells in Susac syndrome. Sequencing targeted TCR beta in T cells from blood (CD8+ and CD4+). It was negative isolation that provided the CD8+ and CD4+ T cells, whereas TEMRA cells were enriched by FACS. Random hexamers were used to reverse transcribe 0.5 to 1 ug of RNA. Amplification of TCR beta CDR3 by immunoSEQ multiplex PCR spanned 54 Vbeta and 13 Jbeta. In TCRdb, the immunoSEQ multiplex PCR reads were re-called with MiXCR into one record per CDR3 protein. Here the sample spans some 160,000 distinct CDR3 sequences, about 91% being singletons. This receptor was identified in a human donor in good health. Sequenced sample: CD4+ T cells from PBMCs.

CDR3 bases: TGTGCCAGCATCCCTCAGGGGGGCGGGGATGGCTACACCTTC. This encodes CASIPQGGGDGYTF. V is TRBV28 and J is TRBJ1-2, with 7 bases fitting TRBD1. This CDR3 is 14 amino acids long. The J segment lost 6 bases and the V segment lost 7 bases, leaving 11 bases of the junction unmatched. Germline V gene lookup returns CDR1 MDHEN and CDR2 SYDVKM.